These 12 T cell receptor beta chains came from one sample sequenced in a study of control samples from healthy donors and cancer patients. Sequencing used immunoSEQ multiplex PCR; TCRdb keeps in-frame clones, though not all of them. The table has 100,000 to 150,000 clones, around 90% seen once. Sequencing input: blood. The receptors come from a man in his forties in good health.

V and J are TRBV5-1 and TRBJ2-7, with 10 bases matching TRBD1. This CDR3 has 17 residues. Germline V gene lookup returns CDR1 SGHRS and CDR2 YFSETQ. Unmatched junction bases numbered 6, after V lost 0 bases and J lost 0 bases. The CDR3 nucleotides read TGCGCCAGCAGCTTGGCCCCGACAGGGGGCAACTCCTACGAGCAGTACTTC. This codes for CASSLAPTGGNSYEQYF.

CDR3: CATWDGVNYGYTF. CDR3 nucleotide sequence: TGTGCCACCTGGGATGGGGTTAACTATGGCTACACCTTC. J is TRBJ1-2 and V is TRBV24-1, with no clear D. Germline lookup yields CDR1 KGHDR and CDR2 SFDVKD. The CDR3 consists of 13 residues. Trimming removed 9 bases from V and 1 base from J, with 11 bases in between.

On this clone itself: This CDR3 is also generated by other DNA sequences in the sample. The V gene is TRBV30, the J gene TRBJ2-3; unclear D gene. CDR3 length: 14 residues. In germline, CDR1 is GTSNPN, CDR2 SVGIG (reference sequence). V shed 0 bases and J shed 5 bases, with 12 bases lying between them. The CDR3 reads CAWSVTRARDTQYF. The CDR3 nucleotides read TGTGCCTGGAGTGTTACTCGCGCCAGAGATACGCAGTATTTT.

This chain joins TRBV11-3 and TRBJ1-2; TRBD1 aligns across 9 bases. Germline V gene lookup returns CDR1 SGHNT and CDR2 YENEEA. Trimming removed 0 bases from V and 6 bases from J; junction bases left unmatched: 5. CDR3 length: 15 amino acids. CDR3 DNA: TGTGCCAGCAGCTTAGATGACAGGGGGACGGATGGCTACACCTTC. It encodes CASSLDDRGTDGYTF.

The V gene is TRBV2, the J gene TRBJ2-7; 7 nucleotides align to TRBD2. CDR1 and CDR2 (germline): SNHLY, FYNNEI. Trimming took 1 base from V and 3 from J; bases not matched to a gene: 0. The CDR3 covers 13 residues. The CDR3 DNA reads as TGTGCCAGCAGTGAAGGGGAGGGCTACGAGCAGTACTTC. Amino acids: CASSEGEGYEQYF. The entire variable domain, with the rest obtained from reference TRBV2 and TRBJ2-7, is as follows: EPEVTQTPSHQVTQMGQEVILRCVPISNHLYFYWYRQILGQKVEFLVSFYNNEISEKSEIFDDQFSVERPDGSNFTLKIRSTKLEDSAMYFCASSEGEGYEQYFGPGTRLTVT.

The sample holds one count of this clone. The chain uses TRBV19 and TRBJ1-2; D gene uncertain. CDR3 length equals 14 residues. V was cut by 4 bases and J by 1 base, with 10 bases left in between. Germline assignment: CDR1 LNHDA and CDR2 SQIVND (reference sequence). The CDR3 sequence: CASSSAAGNYGYTF. The CDR3 DNA is TGTGCCAGTAGTAGTGCGGCCGGTAACTATGGCTACACCTTC.

The genes are TRBV7-2 and TRBJ1-4; possible D gene TRBD1, 6 bases. The CDR3 is made up of 16 amino acids. Germline assignment: CDR1 SGHTA and CDR2 FQGNSA. Deletions cut 1 base from V and 0 bases from J, with 9 bases between. The CDR3 spells CASSLDRAATNEKLFF. Written as DNA, the CDR3 is TGTGCCAGCAGCTTAGACAGGGCGGCAACTAATGAAAAACTGTTTTTT.

This sequence joins TRBV7-9 and TRBJ1-1; D might be TRBD1 (6 bases). The CDR3 length is 16 residues. V was shortened by 7 bases and J by 1 base, with 19 bases between the two germline ends. The V gene's germline CDR1 is SEHNR and CDR2 FQNEAQ (reference sequence). The CDR3 DNA reads as TGTGCCAGCACCCCCCCGCGGGGGGGCACGAACACTGAAGCTTTCTTT. Translation: CASTPPRGGTNTEAFF. The whole variable domain, remainder taken from reference TRBV7-9 and TRBJ1-1, is DTGVSQNPRHKITKRGQNVTFRCDPISEHNRLYWYRQTLGQGPEFLTYFQNEAQLEKSRLLSDRFSAERPKGSFSTLEIQRTEQGDSAMYLCASTPPRGGTNTEAFFGQGTRLTVV.

The chain couples TRBV7-9 to TRBJ1-5, with D possibly being TRBD1 (5 bases). The germline V and J ends were trimmed by 0 bases and 2 bases, with 8 bases remaining between them. The V gene's germline CDR1 is SEHNR and CDR2 FQNEAQ (reference sequence). The CDR3 sequence is 15 residues long. The CDR3 DNA follows: TGTGCCAGCAGCTTAGCCCGGGACGGCAATCAGCCCCAGCATTTT. Translation gives CASSLARDGNQPQHF.

The chain carries TRBV30 and TRBJ2-7, with 10 bases lining up with TRBD1. V gave up 2 bases and J gave up 5 bases; unmatched junction bases: 6. CDR1 and CDR2 from the germline V gene are GTSNPN and SVGIG (reference sequence). The CDR3 is made up of 14 amino acids. The CDR3, as DNA: TGTGCCTGGAGTACCCGGACAGGGGGAGACGAGCAGTACTTC. Its protein product is CAWSTRTGGDEQYF.

This chain joins TRBV3-1 (or the pseudogene TRBV3-2) and TRBJ2-2; D unclear. V lost 6 bases to trimming and J lost 7 bases, with 9 bases between them. The CDR3 loop spans 12 amino acids. The germline V gene has CDR1 LGHDT and CDR2 YNNKEL (reference sequence). The CDR3 nucleotides are TGTGCCAGCAGGCCAGTAGGCGGGGAGCTGTTTTTT. As protein: CASRPVGGELFF.

The chain recombines TRBV9 with TRBJ2-3; perhaps TRBD1 as D (7 bases). Germline loops: CDR1 SGDLS, CDR2 YYNGEE. The CDR3 runs to 13 residues. V was pared by 1 base and J by 8 bases, with 11 bases between. As DNA, the CDR3 is TGTGCCAGCAGCGTAAGACAGGGAGGTACGCAGTATTTT. Translating gives CASSVRQGGTQYF.